This TCR beta chain was recorded in a study of cytomegalovirus exposure and HLA in healthy donors. Use of 60 Vbeta and 13 Jbeta primers characterized the PCR. The table came from immunoSEQ multiplex PCR; TCRdb's copy has only in-frame clones and leaves some out. The sample carries roughly 120,000 clones, about 81% recorded once. CDR1 is MNHEY and CDR2 is SMNVEV in the germline V gene (reference sequence). V lost 6 bases, J lost 6 bases, and 6 bases stayed unmatched. The CDR3 has 13 residues. V gene TRBV27 combines with J gene TRBJ1-2; 8 bases match TRBD1. This clonotype was sampled from a woman between 25 and 40 years old in good health and CMV-seronegative. The specimen sequenced was PBMCs. The CDR3 protein is CASRFRGRDGYTF. The DNA of the CDR3 is TGTGCCAGCAGATTCAGGGGGCGGGATGGCTACACCTTC.